The clone carrying this T cell receptor beta chain was found a few times. The antigen is undetermined. This sample was taken from a study of identical twins. TCRdb recomputed calls from the 5' RACE reads with MiXCR, one row per CDR3 protein. The table includes around 1.7 million distinct CDR3 sequences, around 29% detected once. The donor group consisted entirely of healthy Caucasians. Study conclusions and caveats: Zero-insertion analyses were open to partial confounding by invariant MAIT and iNKT cells. Alpha sequences out of frame and shared by twins had excess low generation probability. Insertions ran lower in abundant cord blood beta clonotypes, though not in memory repertoires.

V dropped 4 bases and J dropped 3 bases, with 18 bases sitting between them. CDR1 is MNHEY and CDR2 is SMNVEV in the germline V gene (reference sequence). This CDR3 has 16 amino acids. The sequenced sample consisted of cord blood. The chain combines TRBV27 with TRBJ1-2, with D perhaps TRBD1 (5 bases). This clonotype was sampled from a newborn girl in good health. This CDR3 reads CASSSTHLTGDYGYTF. DNA for the CDR3: TGTGCCAGCAGTTCAACCCACTTAACAGGTGACTATGGCTACACCTTC.